The 4 T cell receptor beta chains reported below all come from one sample, sequenced in a study of T cell clones after liver transplantation (dated by TCRdb to about 2019). The library relied on the immunoSEQ multiplex PCR assay. Held by TCRdb, this immuneACCESS table contains in-frame sequences only and omits some clones. Under half of the omission traces to an unresolved V gene where checked; the cause of the rest is unknown. Counted in this sample were roughly 19,000 clones; 75% to 90% of them appeared once. Over 10% of the sample is taken by the ten largest. The sequencing here drew on CD8+ T cells from blood, taken 45 to 46 months after liver transplant. The receptor source for this set is a human patient who received a liver transplant. Because of the transplant, the T cells may be the graft donor's rather than the patient's own.

The chain employs TRBV9 and TRBJ2-1; D may be TRBD2 (6 bases). This CDR3 is built from 13 residues. V was clipped by 4 bases and J by 8 bases, with 13 bases between them. Germline lookup yields CDR1 SGDLS and CDR2 YYNGEE. The CDR3 DNA reads as TGTGCCAGCAGCCCAAGACTAGACCATGAGCAGTTCTTC. Protein sequence: CASSPRLDHEQFF.

The chain joins TRBV13 to TRBJ2-3, with a tentative D call TRBD1 (6 bases). The CDR3 contains 15 residues. Trimming shortened V by 5 bases and J by 6 bases, and 18 bases separated the two germline ends. The germline V gene encodes CDR1 PRHDT and CDR2 FYEKMQ (reference sequence). The CDR3 loop reads CASSLTGNSADTQYF. Here the CDR3 DNA reads TGTGCCAGCAGCCTAACAGGGAATTCAGCGGATACGCAGTATTTT.

The chain combines TRBV27 with TRBJ2-7; unclear D gene. This CDR3 region has 13 residues. CDR1 is MNHEY, CDR2 SMNVEV, per germline (reference sequence). Deletions cut 0 bases from V and 4 bases from J, with 7 bases between. CDR3 nucleotides: TGTGCCAGCAGTTTATCGGACGTATACGAGCAGTACTTC. Translating it yields CASSLSDVYEQYF.

This chain uses TRBV27 with TRBJ2-1, with 7 bases fitting TRBD2. The CDR3 consists of 15 residues. Losses at the gene ends were 5 bases for V and 2 bases for J; bases not matched to a gene: 6. The germline V gene has CDR1 MNHEY and CDR2 SMNVEV (reference sequence). As DNA, the CDR3 is TGTGCCAGCAGTCCCGGACTAGACCCCTACAATGAGCAGTTCTTC. It specifies CASSPGLDPYNEQFF.